These 18 T cell receptor beta chains were sequenced from one sample in a study. MiXCR, run by TCRdb on the RT-PCR reads, gives a single entry per CDR3 protein. This table has about 700,000 distinct CDR3 sequences, 13% to 15% appearing once. Sequenced: memory CD4+ T cells from blood. The receptors stem from a female donor in good health, serving as a healthy control.

The rearrangement uses TRBV20-1 and TRBJ1-5, with 9 bases fitting TRBD1. Germline CDR1 and CDR2: DFQATT and SNEGSKA (reference sequence). With 6 bases clipped from V and 4 bases from J, the junction kept 10 bases outside the gene matches. This CDR3 is 15 amino acids long. CDR3 nucleotides: TGCAGTGCGGGGTATGTGGGACAGGGAAATCAGCCCCAGCATTTT. This codes for CSAGYVGQGNQPQHF.

The chain combines TRBV20-1 with TRBJ2-1; tentatively, D is TRBD2 (6 bases). The CDR3 sequence is 13 residues long. V was cut by 5 bases and J by 7 bases, with 15 bases left in between. Germline V gives CDR1 DFQATT, CDR2 SNEGSKA (reference sequence). The CDR3 region is CSAPTTSTNEQFF. DNA of the CDR3: TGCAGTGCTCCGACGACTAGTACAAATGAGCAGTTCTTC.

The chain has TRBV7-3 and TRBJ2-3, with a weak D call TRBD2 (6 bases). Germline loops: CDR1 SGHTA, CDR2 FQGTGA. V lost 5 bases to trimming and J lost 3 bases, with 15 bases between them. The CDR3 has 15 amino acids. The CDR3 DNA reads TGTGCCAGCAGCATGACTAGTGGAATTACAGATACGCAGTATTTT. Translation gives CASSMTSGITDTQYF.

This rearrangement joins TRBV9 to TRBJ2-7, with 7 bases lining up with TRBD1. CDR3 length equals 15 residues. V lost 4 bases, J lost 2 bases, and 9 bases stayed unmatched. Per the germline V gene, CDR1 is SGDLS and CDR2 is YYNGEE. The CDR3 region is CASSPTPGQTYEQYF. The CDR3 nucleotides are TGTGCCAGCAGCCCCACCCCGGGACAGACCTACGAGCAGTACTTC.

There are a few counts of this clonotype. The CDR3 reads CASSYGPPSGRVNEQFF. CDR3 nucleotides: TGTGCCAGCAGTTACGGCCCCCCAAGCGGGAGGGTCAATGAGCAGTTCTTC. This chain uses TRBV6-2 or TRBV6-3 with TRBJ2-1; TRBD2 agrees at 10 bases. From germline, CDR1 is MNHEY and CDR2 SVGEGT. Losses at the gene ends were 2 bases for V and 6 bases for J; bases not matched to a gene: 10. This CDR3 is built from 17 residues.

The table lists this clonotype with a few counts. The chain couples TRBV13 to TRBJ1-1, with D possibly matching TRBD1 (5 bases). This CDR3 is built from 14 residues. Trimming removed 1 base at V and 5 bases at J, with 11 bases between. In germline, CDR1 is PRHDT, CDR2 FYEKMQ (reference sequence). DNA of the CDR3: TGTGCCAGCAGCTTAGTGTCCAGGGCTACTGAAGCTTTCTTT. Translation gives CASSLVSRATEAFF.

The chain recombines TRBV25-1 with TRBJ1-6; D unresolved. The CDR3 consists of 17 residues. The germline CDR1 and CDR2 sequences are MGHDK and SYGVNS. V was trimmed by 1 base and J by 8 bases, leaving 18 bases between them. The CDR3 DNA follows: TGTGCCAGCAGTGAATCCCGCCCTCAACCCCTCGATTCACCCCTCCACTTT. As protein: CASSESRPQPLDSPLHF.

The sample holds many counts of this clonotype. The CDR3 DNA reads TGTGCCAGCAGCTGGGACAGATTCTCTGGAAACACCATATATTTT. Its translation: CASSWDRFSGNTIYF. The chain is built from TRBV7-2 and TRBJ1-3; 7 nucleotides line up with TRBD1. There are 15 residues in the CDR3. CDR1 and CDR2 from the germline V gene are SGHTA and FQGNSA. V lost 4 bases and J lost 0; bases outside the gene matches: 3.

This clonotype has only a few counts. The gene calls are TRBV7-9 and TRBJ2-7; D tentatively reads TRBD1 or TRBD2 (5 bases each). Trimming left V 5 bases short and J 3 bases short, with 14 bases between. Germline values: CDR1 SEHNR, CDR2 FQNEAQ (reference sequence). The CDR3 length is 14 residues. The CDR3 DNA is TGTGCCAGCAGCAATAATCTGGGGGACTACGAGCAGTACTTC. Protein: CASSNNLGDYEQYF.

This clonotype appeared once. CDR3 amino acids: CASSSDPDRAKRQFF. CDR3 nucleotides: TGTGCCAGCAGCTCCGACCCGGACAGGGCCAAAAGGCAGTTCTTC. The rearrangement joins TRBV28 to TRBJ2-1; 8 nucleotides match TRBD1. Germline values: CDR1 MDHEN, CDR2 SYDVKM. This CDR3 has 15 residues. V shed 6 bases and J 12 bases; nucleotides not matched to a gene: 16.

This clonotype occurred a few times. This chain connects TRBV20-1 to TRBJ2-6; tentatively, D is TRBD2 (5 bases). Trimming pared 1 base from V and 0 bases from J, leaving 16 bases between. CDR3 length: 18 amino acids. Germline CDR1 reads DFQATT; CDR2 reads SNEGSKA (reference sequence). CDR3 in amino acids: CSARGNGRADSGANVLTF. The CDR3 bases are TGCAGTGCTAGAGGTAACGGGCGGGCGGACTCTGGGGCCAACGTCCTGACTTTC.

This clonotype was counted once. The J gene is TRBJ2-2, the V gene TRBV7-9; tentative D call: TRBD2 (5 bases). Germline V lookup: CDR1 SEHNR, CDR2 FQNEAQ (reference sequence). V shed 5 bases and J shed 7 bases, with 17 bases lying between them. The CDR3 covers 15 residues. The CDR3 bases are TGTGCCAGCAGCGCACCGGGATTAGCAGGCGGGGAGCTGTTTTTT. Amino acid sequence: CASSAPGLAGGELFF. The full variable domain, with the rest looked up from reference TRBV7-9 and TRBJ2-2, is DTGVSQNPRHKITKRGQNVTFRCDPISEHNRLYWYRQTLGQGPEFLTYFQNEAQLEKSRLLSDRFSAERPKGSFSTLEIQRTEQGDSAMYLCASSAPGLAGGELFFGEGSRLTVL.

This clonotype was counted between two and nine times. The V call is TRBV20-1, the J call TRBJ2-3; TRBD2 matches at 7 bases. With 3 bases clipped from V and 6 bases from J, the junction kept 9 bases outside the gene matches. This CDR3 has 14 amino acids. Germline CDR1 reads DFQATT; CDR2 reads SNEGSKA (reference sequence). CDR3 DNA sequence: TGCAGTGCTAGGCACAGCGGGGCGGGGGATACGCAGTATTTT. It codes for CSARHSGAGDTQYF.

The CDR3 sequence: CASGEAGRDYNEQFF. Here the CDR3 DNA reads TGTGCCAGCGGAGAGGCCGGGAGAGACTACAATGAGCAGTTCTTC. The chain combines TRBV28 with TRBJ2-1; D possibly corresponds to TRBD2 (6 bases). V gave up 8 bases and J gave up 3 bases, with 17 bases separating them. Per germline, CDR1 MDHEN and CDR2 SYDVKM. The length of the CDR3 is 15 residues. The variable domain in full, with the rest retrieved from reference TRBV28 and TRBJ2-1, is DVKVTQSSRYLVKRTGEKVFLECVQDMDHENMFWYRQDPGLGLRLIYFSYDVKMKEKGDIPEGYSVSREKKERFSLILESASTNQTSMYLCASGEAGRDYNEQFFGPGTRLTVL.

The gene calls are TRBV5-1 and TRBJ1-1; D remains unclear. This CDR3 region has 13 residues. Germline V gene data show CDR1 as SGHRS and CDR2 as YFSETQ. V was pared by 1 base and J by 3 bases, with 7 bases between. The CDR3 DNA sequence: TGCGCCAGCAGCTTGTATGGTGACACTGAAGCTTTCTTT. Its protein product is CASSLYGDTEAFF.

This clonotype was seen a handful of times. The V gene is TRBV5-4, the J gene TRBJ2-5; 9 bases map to TRBD1. V shed 5 bases and J 5 bases; nucleotides not matched to a gene: 10. In germline, CDR1 is SGHNT, CDR2 YYREEE (reference sequence). CDR3 length equals 15 residues. In nucleotides, the CDR3 is TGTGCCAGCAGTCTTGGACAGGGGACCCCGGAGACCCAGTACTTC. This sequence encodes CASSLGQGTPETQYF. Using reference TRBV5-4 and TRBJ2-5 for the parts outside the CDR3, the full variable domain is ETGVTQSPTHLIKTRGQQVTLRCSSQSGHNTVSWYQQALGQGPQFIFQYYREEENGRGNFPPRFSGLQFPNYSSELNVNALELDDSALYLCASSLGQGTPETQYFGPGTRLLVL.

This clonotype came up a few times. Given the absence of the conserved phenylalanine or tryptophan at the CDR3 end, a read error is likely. The chain carries TRBV6-5 and TRBJ2-7; D is unresolved. This CDR3 is 12 amino acids long. CDR1 is MNHEY, CDR2 SVGAGI, per germline. V lost 7 bases and J lost 0, with 7 bases in between. The CDR3 protein is CASTGDSYEQYL. The DNA of the CDR3 is TGTGCCAGCACTGGGGACTCCTACGAGCAGTACTTA.

The V and J genes are TRBV7-9 and TRBJ1-4; no firm D call. CDR3 size: 12 residues. With 5 bases removed from V and 6 bases from J, the gap between germline ends came to 7 bases. Germline V gives CDR1 SEHNR, CDR2 FQNEAQ (reference sequence). The CDR3 spells CASSRVDEKLFF. DNA of the CDR3: TGTGCCAGCAGCCGGGTAGATGAAAAACTGTTTTTT.